These 30 T cell receptor beta chains share one sample of origin, sequenced in a study of CD8 T cells in ankylosing spondylitis. The study's findings and limits: Characteristic, it appeared, of ankylosing spondylitis blood was a TCR beta motif of about eight highly homologous variants.

TCRdb processed the 5' RACE reads anew with MiXCR; each CDR3 protein has one entry. This repertoire shows under 950,000 distinct CDR3 sequences, 15% to 20% found once; its top ten account for around a fifth. Their antigen targets remain unknown. Source material: blood, either unsorted or a sorted T cell fraction (not recorded which). The receptors stem from a male donor with ankylosing spondylitis.

This clonotype was picked up a small number of times. V is TRBV6-2 or TRBV6-3 and J is TRBJ2-3; TRBD2 matches 8 bases. Germline values: CDR1 MNHEY, CDR2 SVGEGT. There are 17 residues in the CDR3. V lost 2 bases and J lost 0; bases outside the gene matches: 7. The CDR3 bases are TGTGCCAGCAGTTACGGGTGGCGGGAGGCTAGCACAGATACGCAGTATTTT. This codes for CASSYGWREASTDTQYF.

The V and J genes are TRBV28 and TRBJ2-3, with TRBD1 matching over 7 bases. Germline assignment: CDR1 MDHEN and CDR2 SYDVKM. This CDR3 is 15 amino acids long. With V trimmed by 3 bases and J by 3 bases, 6 bases remained unmatched. Here the CDR3 DNA reads TGTGCCAGCAGTTTTCTCAAGGGGGCGACAGATACGCAGTATTTT. Protein: CASSFLKGATDTQYF.

Only a few counts were recorded for this clonotype. V and J are TRBV20-1 and TRBJ2-5; perhaps TRBD2 as D (6 bases). Deletions cut 3 bases from V and 4 bases from J, with 12 bases between. The V gene's germline CDR1 is DFQATT and CDR2 SNEGSKA (reference sequence). The length of the CDR3 is 13 residues. In DNA, the CDR3 is TGCAGTGCTAGGTTCTTGGGGGGAGAGACCCAGTACTTC. Protein sequence: CSARFLGGETQYF.

In its sample, this clonotype was seen a few times. V is TRBV29-1 and J is TRBJ2-5, with D tentatively TRBD2 (6 bases). The CDR3 runs 16 residues. V lost 1 base and J lost 3, with 18 bases in between. Germline V gene lookup returns CDR1 SQVTM and CDR2 ANQGSEA. CDR3 sequence: CSVEVDWGEKKETQYF. CDR3 nucleotides: TGCAGCGTTGAAGTCGATTGGGGGGAGAAGAAAGAGACCCAGTACTTC.

Points on this clonotype: The junction departs from germline at one end; a sequencing error may be responsible. The rearrangement uses TRBV2 and TRBJ2-3; D not certain. CDR3 length: 10 residues. Germline assignment: CDR1 SNHLY and CDR2 FYNNEI. CDR3 protein: CARGSDTQYF. CDR3 DNA: TGCGCCCGCGGATCGGATACGCAGTATTTT. Full variable domain (outside the CDR3, taken from reference TRBV2 and TRBJ2-3): EPEVTQTPSHQVTQMGQEVILRCVPISNHLYFYWYRQILGQKVEFLVSFYNNEISEKSEIFDDQFSVERPDGSNFTLKIRSTKLEDSAMYFCARGSDTQYFGPGTRLTVL.

A few counts support this clonotype. The chain links TRBV11-3 to TRBJ1-1; 9 positions match TRBD1. With 1 base clipped from V and 0 bases from J, the junction kept 21 bases outside the gene matches. The CDR3 contains 22 residues. CDR1 and CDR2 from the germline V gene are SGHNT and YENEEA. For the CDR3, the DNA is TGTGCCAGCAGCTTAGTTTCCGACAGGGGGAAAGTTGTTCCTTCAATGAACACTGAAGCTTTCTTT. Protein: CASSLVSDRGKVVPSMNTEAFF. The full variable domain, rest sourced from reference TRBV11-3 and TRBJ1-1, is EAGVVQSPRYKIIEKKQPVAFWCNPISGHNTLYWYLQNLGQGPELLIRYENEEAVDDSQLPKDRFSAERLKGVDSTLKIQPAELGDSAVYLCASSLVSDRGKVVPSMNTEAFFGQGTRLTVV.

This clonotype was detected ten times or more. The V call is TRBV10-3, the J call TRBJ2-1; a weak D match, TRBD2 (6 bases). Germline assignment: CDR1 ENHRY and CDR2 SYGVKD. V was trimmed by 0 bases and J by 9 bases, leaving 12 bases between them. This CDR3 comprises 14 residues. The CDR3 loop reads CAISESTWGVEQFF. For the CDR3, the DNA is TGTGCCATCAGTGAGTCGACATGGGGGGTTGAGCAGTTCTTC.

This sequence joins TRBV2 and TRBJ1-1, with D perhaps matching TRBD1 (5 bases). Between the trimmed V and J ends, which lost 6 bases and 3 bases, there was a span of 20 bases. The CDR3 contains 16 residues. The germline gives CDR1 SNHLY, CDR2 FYNNEI. The DNA of the CDR3 is TGTGCCAGCAGCCCCAAGGGCGGAGGGGAGGACACTGAAGCTTTCTTT. As protein: CASSPKGGGEDTEAFF.

The gene calls are TRBV4-2 and TRBJ2-7; D may be TRBD2 (6 bases). There are 16 residues in the CDR3. Germline CDR1 and CDR2: LGHNA and YNFKEQ. V shed 0 bases and J shed 2 bases, with 14 bases lying between them. The CDR3 DNA sequence: TGTGCCAGCAGCCAAGAGGGGGTGGGAGGAGCCTACGAGCAGTACTTC. Residues: CASSQEGVGGAYEQYF.

The chain joins TRBV6-1 to TRBJ2-7; TRBD2 matches at 8 bases. V lost 7 bases to trimming and J lost 1 base; unmatched junction nucleotides: 6. Germline values: CDR1 MNHNS, CDR2 SASEGT. The CDR3 totals 14 residues. The CDR3 DNA is TGTGCCAGCAAAAGGACTAGCTCGTCCTACGAGCAGTACTTC. Translated, it gives CASKRTSSSYEQYF.

This clonotype was observed a handful of times. CDR3 amino acids: CARSLVLGPMNTEAFF. The CDR3 bases are TGTGCCAGAAGCTTGGTTCTGGGCCCCATGAACACTGAAGCTTTCTTT. V gene TRBV5-3 combines with J gene TRBJ1-1; unclear D gene. TRBV5-3 is assigned to the ORF class and has an uncertain function. V was shortened by 0 bases and J by 0 bases, with 12 bases between the two germline ends. This CDR3 has 16 amino acids.

This sequence joins TRBV5-1 and TRBJ2-3; tentatively, D is TRBD1 (5 bases). V shed 5 bases and J shed 2 bases, with 9 bases lying between them. The CDR3 loop spans 13 amino acids. Germline V lookup: CDR1 SGHRS, CDR2 YFSETQ. The CDR3 protein is CASRAGPTDTQYF. Here the CDR3 DNA reads TGCGCCAGCAGAGCAGGGCCCACAGATACGCAGTATTTT.

V usage is TRBV27 and J usage is TRBJ2-1, with D possibly being TRBD1 (5 bases). Germline lookup yields CDR1 MNHEY and CDR2 SMNVEV (reference sequence). With 1 base removed from V and 0 bases from J, the gap between germline ends came to 13 bases. The CDR3 covers 17 residues. The CDR3 DNA is TGTGCCAGCAGTTTATTAGGGGCACTACCCTCCTACAATGAGCAGTTCTTC. Amino acid sequence: CASSLLGALPSYNEQFF.

This clonotype was observed at least ten times. The V call is TRBV20-1, the J call TRBJ1-2, with 7 bases aligning to TRBD1. In germline, CDR1 is DFQATT, CDR2 SNEGSKA (reference sequence). The length of the CDR3 is 13 residues. The junction had 5 bases not matched to a gene; V was cut back by 2 bases and J by 5 bases. CDR3: CSARTGTAYGYTF. CDR3 nucleotide sequence: TGCAGTGCTAGAACCGGGACAGCTTATGGCTACACCTTC.

This clonotype was counted only a few times. The CDR3 DNA follows: TGCGCCAGCCTTATGTATAATGAGCAGTTCTTC. This encodes CASLMYNEQFF. V gene TRBV10-2 combines with J gene TRBJ2-1; D remains unclear. The CDR3 is made up of 11 amino acids. CDR1 and CDR2 (germline): WSHSY, SAAADI. Trimming pared 8 bases from V and 7 bases from J, leaving 9 bases between.

The rearrangement joins TRBV7-9 to TRBJ2-1; TRBD1 agrees at 8 bases. V trimming: 2 bases; J trimming: 5 bases; junction bases outside the gene matches: 5. The CDR3 extends over 15 amino acids. Looked up from germline, CDR1 is SEHNR and CDR2 is FQNEAQ (reference sequence). CDR3 nucleotide sequence: TGTGCCAGCAGCTTACAGGGGGCGCGTGACAATGAGCAGTTCTTC. Its protein is CASSLQGARDNEQFF.

This clonotype was recorded at least ten times. CDR3 in amino acids: CSARETSTDTQYF. The CDR3 DNA follows: TGCAGCGCCCGGGAGACTAGCACAGATACGCAGTATTTT. The chain employs TRBV20-1 and TRBJ2-3; possibly TRBD2 for D (6 bases). CDR1 and CDR2 from the germline V gene are DFQATT and SNEGSKA (reference sequence). The CDR3 length is 13 residues.

In its sample, this clonotype was seen a few times. This chain joins TRBV29-1 and TRBJ2-1, with D hard to call. There are 13 residues in the CDR3. V was cut by 4 bases and J by 4 bases, with 11 bases left in between. CDR1 and CDR2 (germline): SQVTM, ANQGSEA. This CDR3 is CSVATMDYNEQFF. In DNA, the CDR3 is TGCAGCGTTGCGACAATGGATTACAATGAGCAGTTCTTC.

The chain has TRBV5-1 and TRBJ2-7, with D tentatively TRBD1 (7 bases). The germline gives CDR1 SGHRS, CDR2 YFSETQ. This CDR3 is built from 15 residues. Trimming stripped 0 bases from V and 0 bases from J, with 10 bases between. The CDR3 is CASSLDQGGSYEQYF. DNA for the CDR3: TGCGCCAGCAGCTTGGACCAGGGGGGCTCCTACGAGCAGTACTTC.

CDR3 protein: CASSLSLAGDEQFF. The DNA of the CDR3 is TGTGCCAGCAGTTTAAGTTTAGCGGGCGATGAGCAGTTCTTC. The chain recombines TRBV12-3 or TRBV12-4 with TRBJ2-1; 7 nucleotides agree with TRBD2. CDR3 length equals 14 residues. With 2 bases clipped from V and 8 bases from J, the junction kept 6 bases outside the gene matches.

The CDR3, as DNA: TGTGCCAGCAGCTGGTCGAATGAGCAGTTCTTC. Translated: CASSWSNEQFF. The rearrangement joins TRBV7-2 to TRBJ2-1; D call uncertain. The V and J ends lost 4 bases and 7 bases respectively, with 5 bases between them. The germline V gene has CDR1 SGHTA and CDR2 FQGNSA. The CDR3 sequence is 11 residues long.

The table lists this clonotype with a few counts. This chain connects TRBV24-1 to TRBJ2-1; no definite D call. Germline lookup yields CDR1 KGHDR and CDR2 SFDVKD. The CDR3 consists of 15 residues. V shed 3 bases and J shed 5 bases, with 13 bases lying between them. The CDR3 nucleotides are TGTGCCACCAGTGATGTCGGGCAGCAAAACAATGAGCAGTTCTTC. This sequence encodes CATSDVGQQNNEQFF.

This clonotype has a handful of counts. V is TRBV6-1 and J is TRBJ1-5, with 7 bases matching TRBD1. V shed 6 bases and J 2 bases; nucleotides not matched to a gene: 4. Germline V gene lookup returns CDR1 MNHNS and CDR2 SASEGT. CDR3 length: 14 residues. Here the CDR3 DNA reads TGTGCCAGCAGACCTGGACAGGGCAATCAGCCCCAGCATTTT. It encodes CASRPGQGNQPQHF.

Only a few counts were recorded for this clonotype. This chain links TRBV6-5 with TRBJ1-2; D gene unclear. The germline V and J ends were trimmed by 2 bases and 3 bases, with 7 bases remaining between them. Looked up from germline, CDR1 is MNHEY and CDR2 is SVGAGI. This CDR3 spans 13 amino acids. CDR3 DNA sequence: TGTGCCAGCAGTTACGACGGATACTATGGCTACACCTTC. It yields the protein CASSYDGYYGYTF.

Concerning this clonotype: Compared with germline, one end of the junction differs, possibly owing to a read error. The CDR3 spells CSAPLNGLNTEASF. The DNA of the CDR3 is TGCAGTGCTCCACTAAATGGGTTGAACACTGAAGCTTCCTTT. This chain connects TRBV20-1 to TRBJ1-1, with D unresolved. Germline loops: CDR1 DFQATT, CDR2 SNEGSKA (reference sequence). The CDR3 is 14 residues long.

This clonotype has more than one count but fewer than ten. The genes are TRBV10-3 and TRBJ1-4, with TRBD1 matching over 8 bases. Germline assignment: CDR1 ENHRY and CDR2 SYGVKD. There are 13 residues in the CDR3. Unmatched junction bases numbered 3, after V lost 6 bases and J lost 6 bases. CDR3 sequence: CAIRGTGDEKLFF. The CDR3 nucleotides are TGTGCCATCAGGGGGACAGGTGATGAAAAACTGTTTTTT.

The J gene is TRBJ2-1, the V gene TRBV13; 9 bases match TRBD1. Germline V gives CDR1 PRHDT, CDR2 FYEKMQ (reference sequence). After removal of 4 bases from V and 7 bases from J, the junction contained 8 bases not matched to a gene. The CDR3 loop spans 15 amino acids. The CDR3 here is CASSSTTGGSNEQFF. CDR3 DNA sequence: TGTGCCAGCAGCTCTACGACAGGGGGTTCTAATGAGCAGTTCTTC.

The chain combines TRBV20-1 with TRBJ2-5; 7 positions match TRBD1. The J segment lost 3 bases and the V segment lost 6 bases, leaving 13 bases of the junction unmatched. Germline assignment: CDR1 DFQATT and CDR2 SNEGSKA (reference sequence). The CDR3 contains 15 residues. CDR3 sequence: CSAVPSGTAEETQYF. The CDR3, as DNA: TGCAGTGCCGTACCCTCTGGGACAGCCGAAGAGACCCAGTACTTC.

This clonotype was detected only a few times. The V and J genes are TRBV19 and TRBJ1-5; 8 bases fit TRBD1. CDR1 and CDR2 from the germline V gene are LNHDA and SQIVND (reference sequence). V trimming: 7 bases; J trimming: 1 base; junction bases outside the gene matches: 12. This CDR3 spans 17 amino acids. The CDR3 DNA reads as TGTGCCAGTACCAAATCCACAGGGGGAGGAAGCAATCAGCCCCAGCATTTT. As protein: CASTKSTGGGSNQPQHF.

This chain links TRBV27 with TRBJ2-3, with D perhaps given as TRBD1 or TRBD2 (5 bases each). CDR1 and CDR2 (germline): MNHEY, SMNVEV (reference sequence). The germline V and J ends were trimmed by 3 bases and 0 bases, with 13 bases remaining between them. The CDR3 has 16 residues. The CDR3 sequence is CASSLGTWGSTDTQYF. CDR3 nucleotides: TGTGCCAGCAGTTTGGGGACCTGGGGGAGCACAGATACGCAGTATTTT.